The rows below give T cell receptor beta chains drawn from one sample of a study of T cells in Graves' hyperthyroidism and ophthalmopathy. TCRdb reanalysed the multiplex PCR reads using MiXCR and keeps one entry per CDR3 protein. This sample carries more than 300,000 distinct CDR3 sequences, about a sixth of them seen once, and the ten largest clones take around a third. The material sequenced was blood. The receptors come from a woman younger than 45 with Graves' hyperthyroidism that later progressed to Graves' ophthalmopathy. Each CDR3 is given with its conserved first and last residue. The D gene is left open where the match is weak. Not every row has a clone size; where given, it reads once, few, many or a size class.

TRBJ2-5,-,many,TRBV30,CAWLNGDAPYQETQYF,TGTGCCTGGCTAAATGGGGACGCCCCGTACCAAGAGACCCAGTACTTC
TRBJ2-3,TRBD1,many,TRBV2,CASHEEGQGTDTQYF,TGTGCCAGCCACGAAGAGGGACAGGGCACAGATACGCAGTATTTT
TRBJ2-7,TRBD1,-,TRBV6-2/TRBV6-3,CASRNSGTGGEQYF,TGTGCCAGCAGAAACTCCGGGACAGGGGGCGAGCAGTACTTC
TRBJ2-1,-,many,TRBV28,CASSSIERAPYNEQFF,TGTGCCAGCAGTTCCATTGAGAGGGCTCCCTACAATGAGCAGTTCTTC
TRBJ2-7,-,many,TRBV27,CASSPFQGSYEQYF,TGTGCCAGCAGTCCATTTCAAGGTTCCTACGAGCAGTACTTC
TRBJ1-2,-,many,TRBV30,CAWKAGGYGYTF,TGTGCCTGGAAAGCAGGCGGTTATGGCTACACCTTC
TRBJ2-1,TRBD2,many,TRBV10-2,CASSDSAKLAGGDEQFF,TGCGCCAGCAGTGATTCGGCGAAATTAGCGGGAGGGGATGAGCAGTTCTTC
TRBJ2-2,-,once,TRBV20-1,CSARVTHGELFF,TGCAGTGCTAGAGTCACGCACGGGGAGCTGTTTTTT
TRBJ1-3,-,few,TRBV30,CAWSVPGAGNTIYF,TGTGCCTGGAGTGTACCAGGTGCTGGAAACACCATATATTTT
TRBJ2-2,-,many,TRBV6-1,CASSRSSATGELFF,TGTGCCAGCAGTCGAAGCAGCGCCACCGGGGAGCTGTTTTTT
TRBJ2-7,TRBD1,many,TRBV28,CASSLRDSPFYEQYF,TGTGCCAGCAGTCTCCGGGACAGTCCTTTCTACGAGCAGTACTTC
TRBJ1-2,-,many,TRBV4-1,CASSHPARNYGYTF,TGCGCCAGCAGCCACCCGGCCAGGAACTATGGCTACACCTTC
TRBJ1-2,TRBD1,few,TRBV20-1,CSARRTGRYGYTF,TGCAGTGCTAGAAGGACAGGGAGGTATGGCTACACCTTC
TRBJ2-7,-,many,TRBV12-3/TRBV12-4,CASSLYTALNYEQYF,TGTGCCAGCAGTTTATACACAGCCTTAAACTACGAGCAGTACTTC
TRBJ2-5,TRBD2,many,TRBV18,CASSPRMASGSLETQYF,TGTGCCAGCTCACCACGGATGGCTAGCGGGAGTTTGGAGACCCAGTACTTC
TRBJ1-4,TRBD1,-,TRBV4-1,CASSHLPRQGSNEKLFF,TGCGCCAGCAGCCATTTACCAAGACAGGGGAGTAATGAAAAACTGTTTTTT
TRBJ2-1,TRBD2,few,TRBV3-1,CASSLGTSGGPYNEQFF,TGTGCCAGCAGCTTAGGGACTAGCGGGGGTCCCTACAATGAGCAGTTCTTC
TRBJ1-4,-,few,TRBV7-9,CASGFDQVNEKLFF,TGTGCCAGCGGATTCGACCAGGTTAATGAAAAACTGTTTTTT
TRBJ2-1,-,many,TRBV11-2,CASSSGGGLLYNEQFF,TGTGCCAGCAGCTCAGGGGGGGGACTCCTCTACAATGAGCAGTTCTTC
TRBJ1-6,-,many,TRBV28,CASKQRDSPLHF,TGTGCCAGCAAACAACGGGATTCACCCCTCCACTTT
TRBJ2-1,-,-,TRBV2,CASSADPRGHEQFF,TGTGCCAGCAGCGCTGACCCCAGGGGACATGAGCAGTTCTTC
TRBJ2-1,-,many,TRBV28,CASSMGGPNEQFF,TGTGCCAGCAGTATGGGAGGCCCTAATGAGCAGTTCTTC
TRBJ2-3,TRBD2,many,TRBV5-1,CASSRGLPEIGDTQYF,TGCGCCAGCAGCCGGGGACTACCCGAGATCGGAGATACGCAGTATTTT
TRBJ2-7,-,few,TRBV7-9,CASSEQLSYEQYF,TGTGCCAGCAGTGAGCAACTCTCCTACGAGCAGTACTTC
TRBJ2-5,-,-,TRBV5-1,CASSRWNQETQYF,TGCGCCAGCAGCAGGTGGAATCAAGAGACCCAGTACTTC
TRBJ1-1,-,many,TRBV7-9,CASSARGGLGLTEAFF,TGTGCCAGCAGCGCCCGAGGGGGTTTAGGGCTCACTGAAGCTTTCTTT
TRBJ2-2,-,many,TRBV19,CASSYGAGELFF,TGTGCCAGTAGTTACGGGGCCGGGGAGCTGTTTTTT
TRBJ1-4,-,many,TRBV27,CASTSLELGGFVGKLFF,TGTGCCAGCACCTCACTCGAGCTGGGGGGTTTCGTCGGAAAACTGTTTTTT
TRBJ2-1,-,-,TRBV6-1,CATVGTDRHSYNEQFF,TGTGCCACCGTAGGGACCGACCGACACTCCTACAATGAGCAGTTCTTC
TRBJ2-4,TRBD2,many,TRBV28,CASSLYPSGSWGNIQYF,TGTGCCAGCAGTTTATATCCTAGCGGGAGTTGGGGGAACATTCAGTACTTC
TRBJ2-3,TRBD1,many,TRBV6-4,CASSDEQGATDTQYF,TGTGCCAGCAGTGACGAACAGGGGGCAACAGATACGCAGTATTTT
TRBJ2-1,-,many,TRBV24-1,CATSRSLSEQFF,TGTGCCACCAGTCGCTCGCTTTCCGAGCAGTTCTTC
TRBJ2-7,-,few,TRBV10-3,CAIRQGLEHGPRHLSSCEQYF,TGTGCCATCAGACAGGGACTGGAACATGGGCCCCGTCATTTAAGCTCCTGCGAGCAGTACTTC
TRBJ2-1,TRBD2,many,TRBV28,CASSLDLAGGTNEQFF,TGTGCCAGCAGTTTGGACCTAGCGGGAGGCACCAATGAGCAGTTCTTC
TRBJ2-2,-,many,TRBV28,CASSLGWNTNTGELFF,TGTGCCAGCAGTTTAGGTTGGAACACGAACACCGGGGAGCTGTTTTTT
TRBJ2-5,-,-,TRBV7-7,CASSLAGSGAETQYF,TGTGCTAGCAGCTTAGCCGGATCGGGGGCAGAGACCCAGTACTTC
TRBJ2-7,TRBD2,many,TRBV29-1,CSVVMTSGYEQYF,TGCAGCGTTGTGATGACTAGCGGCTACGAGCAGTACTTC
TRBJ2-1,-,many,TRBV6-1,CASKPQGWNEQFF,TGTGCCAGCAAACCCCAGGGGTGGAATGAGCAGTTCTTC
TRBJ1-1,TRBD1,-,TRBV27,CASRFIGRGQGSVTEAFF,TGTGCCAGCAGATTTATAGGTAGGGGACAGGGATCGGTCACTGAAGCTTTCTTT
TRBJ2-1,TRBD2,many,TRBV9,CASSVGASGNPYNEQFF,TGTGCCAGCAGCGTAGGGGCTAGCGGCAACCCATACAATGAGCAGTTCTTC
TRBJ2-3,-,many,TRBV11-2,CASSLDPGTDTQYF,TGTGCCAGCAGCTTAGATCCGGGTACAGATACGCAGTATTTT
TRBJ2-1,-,many,TRBV7-9,CASSLSKINEQFF,TGTGCCAGCAGCTTAAGTAAAATCAATGAGCAGTTCTTC
TRBJ1-1,TRBD1,many,TRBV5-1,CASSLRGPGTEAFF,TGCGCCAGCAGCTTGAGGGGGCCGGGGACTGAAGCTTTCTTT
TRBJ2-5,-,many,TRBV11-2,CASSPNTRKETQYF,TGTGCCAGCAGCCCCAACACACGCAAAGAGACCCAGTACTTC
TRBJ1-1,-,many,TRBV20-1,CSARDGRMNTEAFF,TGCAGTGCTAGAGATGGCAGGATGAACACTGAAGCTTTCTTT
TRBJ1-1,TRBD1,-,TRBV29-1,CSVNRGTVNTEAFF,TGCAGCGTCAACCGAGGGACAGTGAACACTGAAGCTTTCTTT
TRBJ2-1,TRBD1,many,TRBV20-1,CSARTGTEYNEQFF,TGCAGTGCTAGGACCGGGACAGAATACAATGAGCAGTTCTTC
TRBJ2-7,-,many,TRBV6-2/TRBV6-3,CASSYAGKYEQYF,TGTGCCAGCAGTTACGCAGGGAAGTACGAGCAGTACTTC
TRBJ1-1,-,many,TRBV4-1,CASSQGRQRKVTEAFF,TGCGCCAGCAGCCAAGGTAGGCAAAGGAAAGTCACTGAAGCTTTCTTT
TRBJ2-7,-,few,TRBV6-1,CASSTYGTYEQYF,TGTGCCAGCAGCACCTATGGCACCTACGAGCAGTACTTC
TRBJ1-1,-,many,TRBV4-2,CASSQDRREAFF,TGTGCCAGCAGCCAAGACCGGCGGGAAGCTTTCTTT
TRBJ2-3,-,many,TRBV29-1,CSVGQGLGYLLDTQYF,TGCAGCGTTGGACAGGGACTAGGCTACCTGTTAGATACGCAGTATTTT
TRBJ2-3,-,many,TRBV29-1,CSVEAPGTDTQYF,TGCAGCGTTGAAGCCCCGGGAACAGATACGCAGTATTTT
TRBJ2-7,-,few,TRBV20-1,CSAGAGDGEQYF,TGCAGTGCGGGGGCAGGGGATGGCGAGCAGTACTTC
TRBJ2-1,-,-,TRBV28,CASSILADLYNEQFF,TGTGCCAGCAGTATCTTAGCGGACCTCTACAATGAGCAGTTCTTC
TRBJ1-1,-,many,TRBV6-6,CASSYWAPGGGTNTEAFF,TGTGCCAGCAGTTACTGGGCCCCCGGAGGAGGGACGAACACTGAAGCTTTCTTT
TRBJ2-2,-,many,TRBV6-5,CASSYSHDRANTGELFF,TGTGCCAGCAGTTACTCTCATGACAGAGCGAACACCGGGGAGCTGTTTTTT